This TCR beta chain was recovered during a study of cytomegalovirus exposure and HLA in healthy donors (dated by TCRdb to about 2017). A note on the overall study: An earlier analysis of approximately 640 of the donors reported roughly 270 Gb of sequence data and 117 million unique TCR beta sequences from approximately 180 million T cells. Of the 300 to 450 genotyped donors, over 65% fell in the genetic ancestry cluster associated with self-reported Caucasian donors. Typing coverage differed by locus: A, B, C, DRB1 and DQB1 were typed in roughly 620-630 donors, DQA1 in about 500, DPA1 in approximately 600, and DPB1 in roughly 450. Every discovery cohort repertoire had been produced on one sequencing platform. To decide whether each TCR beta V gene segment behaved as functional or pseudogenic, an earlier analysis of over 500 of the donors relied on high-throughput TCR beta sequencing. The study combined high-throughput TCR immunosequencing, statistical association of individual TCRs with disease status, and machine learning to predict cytomegalovirus infection status. An early release covering just under 650 HLA-typed donors comprised about 300 gigabases of sequencing data and approximately 85 million unique TCR sequences. Rather than drawing on any new phenotypic data, the later analysis identified candidate immune exposures from TCR beta sequences and the way those sequences occurred across donors. About five DR-DQ haplotypes were handled as single units for association and clustering, since linkage in the cohort was strong. Donor age, sex, ethnicity and CMV serostatus were compiled together with the repertoire data. Genome-wide SNP genotypes for about 65% of the roughly 670 donors were used in a later genetic analysis, which treated that subset as a discovery cohort. The study aimed to test whether cataloging public T cell receptors could reveal signatures of past pathogen exposure. HLA typing covered class I and class II loci at four-digit resolution. In addition to the first cohort of 666 subjects, a separate validation cohort of approximately 110 different subjects was used. The study used immunosequencing to profile the T cell repertoires of some 600 subjects and linked those repertoires to cytomegalovirus serostatus. Among 398 genotyped donors of the cohort, an average of approximately 230,000 unique TCR beta nucleotide sequences were sequenced per donor, around 20% of them non-productive. In a later analysis, previously published TCR beta repertoires from about 640 donors were re-analyzed and high-resolution HLA genotyping was added so that TCR occurrence patterns could be studied. The study at large found these results: In a later analysis, more than 15,000 TCR beta sequences were associated with specific HLA alleles at a false discovery rate of 0.05. For the cohort, immune exposure information was limited to CMV serostatus. Because counts were too low, some 16 rarely observed V segments, including chromosome 9 orphons, were excluded from the earlier analysis of about 500 of the donors. The cohort was sequenced for TCR beta chains only, and without alpha or paired-chain data the features that could be detected were limited. Cytomegalovirus status was reported to be diagnosed by the classifier with high specificity and sensitivity in both the original and validation cohorts. A later analysis found that HLA-associated TCR beta chains were more clonally expanded and had lower generation probabilities than equally common non-associated chains. It was suggested by the authors that the approach could potentially be generalized to other disease states and immunological phenotypes. Linkage disequilibrium might explain the correlated functional status among segregating V segments, but an unknown experimental factor could not be ruled out. The study listed around 160 TCR beta chains as associated with cytomegalovirus. In a later genetic analysis, fewer N-insertions in productive TCRs were reported among donors in an Asian-associated ancestry cluster than the roughly 670-donor mean. In a later analysis, several top co-occurrence clusters were reported to appear linked to parvovirus B19, influenza, CMV and Epstein-Barr virus. An earlier analysis of some 560 of the donors showed that most TCR beta V segments appeared in productive rearrangements either about 87% or about 30% of the time, which broadly matched IMGT annotations. A later analysis found that most CMV-associated TCR beta chains appeared HLA-restricted, with HLA associations seemingly driven largely by CMV exposure. In a later analysis, TCR association rates were found to vary across HLA loci, with the most associated TCRs seen for DRB1 alleles and the fewest for HLA-C alleles. Most TCR sequences were observed very rarely across donors, whereas some public TCRs were present in many individuals. Roughly uniform sequencing depth across donors was assumed in presence/absence analyses, although this assumption may not hold. A further reported finding was that TCR beta sequences accurately predicted the HLA-A and HLA-B alleles for most subjects in the first cohort. An association between a missense DCLRE1C variant and V-gene and J-gene trimming of TCR beta chains was found in a later genetic analysis and replicated in an independent cohort. HLA typing was unavailable for some donors at each locus, so association tests used only the typed subset. In vitro tests confirmed that a few of the cytomegalovirus-associated TCR beta chains recognize cytomegalovirus antigens. Assigning TCR associations to individual alleles was difficult when HLA alleles, especially DR and DQ, strongly co-occurred. Some IMGT-functional V segments, including TRBV6-2 and TRBV6-3, could not be distinguished by the 87-base-pair reads and were therefore excluded. A cluster of highly shared sequence variants was judged likely to be a technical artifact of the sequencing pipeline.

Relative to germline, V is missing 4 bases and J is missing 2 bases, with 6 bases of the junction outside any gene match. CDR1 and CDR2 were assigned from the germline V gene as SGHRS and YFSETQ. Its CDR3 holds 17 amino acids, cysteine through phenylalanine. Only the CDR3 DNA is retained, 51 bases long and in frame from the first base. The cohort consisted of 650 to 850 healthy bone marrow donors. All cohort members were sampled while nominally healthy, although unrecorded immune exposures were likely present. The donor was CMV seronegative and was included in the group of about 350 seronegative cohort members. A peripheral blood sample was collected from each donor, and TCR beta sequencing was performed on peripheral blood mononuclear cells. Genomic DNA extraction from the blood cell samples was performed with the Qiagen DNeasy Blood Extraction Kit. Regarding this clone: This receptor's antigen is unknown.

Libraries were constructed by the immunoSEQ multiplex PCR assay. The multiplex PCR relied on a mix of 60 forward primers for TCR Vbeta segments and 13 reverse primers for TCR Jbeta segments. The CDR3 region of rearranged TCR beta genes was amplified from genomic DNA with a multiplex PCR assay. The Illumina HiSeq System was used to sequence the amplified TCR beta libraries as 87-base-pair reads. As for how the authors treated the data: A later analysis counted about 80 million unique TCR beta chains across the 640 or so repertoires, and 9 million to 14 million of these chains were shared by at least two donors. A nearest-neighbor algorithm error-corrected the raw reads and collapsed the reads into unique sequences, merging closely related sequences to remove PCR and sequencing errors. To assign V, D and J gene segments, CDR3 sequences were aligned to IMGT reference sequences. Each retained sequence needed at least a six-nucleotide match to both a V gene segment and a J gene segment. Rearrangements were classified as productive when the CDR3 lacked stop codons and remained in frame with V and J, and all other rearrangements were classified as non-productive. Following IMGT convention, CDR3 was defined as the stretch from the second conserved V-encoded cysteine up to the conserved J-encoded phenylalanine. In an earlier analysis of some 550 of the donors, sequences lacking an unambiguous match to a single V gene segment were excluded. An earlier analysis of roughly 590 of the donors called V segments functional above 56.7% productive rearrangements and segregating when the between-donor standard deviation exceeded 5%. A statistical classification framework was developed to diagnose cytomegalovirus status using the catalog of TCR beta chain sequences. A later analysis assigned V and J genes by comparing TCR nucleotide sequences with IMGT/GENE-DB human TR gene sequences. A later analysis assigned CDR3 sequences and most-parsimonious VDJ recombination scenarios with the TCRdist pipeline. In a later analysis, each TCR beta chain was defined by its CDR3 amino acid sequence together with its V-gene family, and reads without a unique V-gene family were excluded. In a later analysis, a few hundred highly shared, low-generation-probability nucleotide sequences were removed to address suspected cross-contamination and a sequencing artifact. In a later analysis, a clonal expansion index was calculated for each public chain from normalized within-repertoire ranks of inferred template counts. A later analysis computed generation probabilities with a VDJ recombination model fitted to out-of-frame rearrangements, and checked the results against IGoR. Hypergeometric tests were used in a later analysis to score TCR-TCR, TCR-HLA and TCR-CMV co-occurrence, with a repertoire-size bias correction applied to the TCR pairs. False discovery rates were estimated in a later analysis by permuting HLA or CMV assignments 20 times. A later analysis grouped co-occurring TCRs with DBSCAN, adding TCRdist sequence similarity when clustering within HLA-allele-positive subsets. Repertoires with fewer than 30,000 or more than 120,000 public chains were left out of co-occurrence clustering, as were a few repertoires with anomalous nucleotide sharing. The source is immuneACCESS, and TCRdb retained only in-frame sequences with V and J called. Part of the clones is not carried over; for the studies checked, unresolved V genes explain less than half of this, and the remainder is unexplained. The DNA was the basis for D and trimming; V, J and clone size are from that table. This sample's table carries 150,000 to 250,000 clones. 0.65% to 0.75% of the sample comes from the top ten.

The specimen sequenced was PBMCs. The chain links TRBV5-1 with TRBJ2-2, and 12 junction bases match TRBD2. The sequence came from a boy between 10 and 17 years old in good health and CMV-seronegative. Here the CDR3 is given as CASSPGLAGINTGELFF. The DNA sequence is given as TGCGCCAGCAGCCCCGGACTAGCGGGGATTAACACCGGGGAGCTGTTTTTT. When the CDR3 is completed using the reference TRBV5-1 and TRBJ2-2 genes on either side, the full variable domain is KAGVTQTPRYLIKTRGQQVTLSCSPISGHRSVSWYQQTPGQGLQFLFEYFSETQRNKGNFPGRFSGRQFSNSRSEMNVSTLELGDSALYLCASSPGLAGINTGELFFGEGSRLTVL.